This T cell receptor (beta chain) originates from a study of CD8+ T cells in alopecia areata. Whole-study context: Twice a day, 5 to 10 mg of oral tofacitinib was administered to treated patients. Overall study findings and caveats: Tofacitinib significantly brought down scalp clonality and expanded CD8+ clones among top 100.

This sample's treatment: oral pan-JAK inhibitor, 5-10 mg twice daily. Comment on this clone: Its matching antigen is unknown. Other nucleotide sequences from this sample produce the same CDR3.

This CDR3 is built from 15 residues. J gave up 2 bases and V 5 bases, and 3 bases lay outside the gene matches. The V gene's germline CDR1 is LNHDA and CDR2 SQIVND (reference sequence). Reverse transcribed after extraction, RNA yielded cDNA as the sequencing template. Method: immunoSEQ multiplex PCR; TCRdb's copy keeps in-frame clones and lacks some. The sample shows 200,000 or so clones, over 45% of them seen only once. The chain links TRBV19 to TRBJ1-5; 10 bases are shared with TRBD1. The TCR sequence derives from a human donor with alopecia areata. This specimen consisted of CD4+ T cells sorted from blood, obtained at week 24, from a patient treated with tofacitinib. In nucleotides, the CDR3 is TGTGCCAGTAGTTCCGGGACAGGGGGCAATCAGCCCCAGCATTTT. Amino acids: CASSSGTGGNQPQHF.